In its sample, the clone carrying this TCR beta chain was seen many times. This record comes from a study of human T cells and chemical hapten exposure. Specified time point: pre-sensitization, week 0. Treatment here: therapeutic diphenylcyclopropenone sensitization with weekly scalp DPC. One entry per CDR3 protein results from TCRdb running MiXCR on the RACE reads. The table has about 64,000 distinct CDR3 sequences, approximately 10% seen once. The CDR3 is 14 residues long. Germline V gene sequence: CDR1 SEHNR, CDR2 FQNEAQ (reference sequence). The ends lost 2 bases at V and 8 bases at J; junction bases unmatched: 3.

The sample here was whole blood, taken in connection with sensitization to the hapten diphenylcyclopropenone (DPC). This sequence was found in a woman aged 40 to 55 with alopecia areata. Some clones in this sample may be carry-over from other donors' samples. This sequence joins TRBV7-9 and TRBJ2-1, with 10 bases fitting TRBD2. The CDR3 DNA reads as TGTGCCAGCAGCTTAAACAGCGGGAGGGATGAGCAGTTCTTC. Encoded protein: CASSLNSGRDEQFF.